Shown below are 7 T cell receptor beta chains from a single sample sequenced in a study of blood T cell repertoires in COVID-19. Generated by immunoSEQ multiplex PCR, the TCRdb table keeps only in-frame clones and is missing some. The sample lists more than 85,000 clones, roughly 75% seen once, with around 4.2% in the top ten. Input material: peripheral blood. The receptors stem from a human donor in a cohort sampled during active or convalescent COVID-19.

The V and J genes are TRBV19 and TRBJ2-5, with unresolved D. Trimming removed 1 base at V and 4 bases at J, with 7 bases between. The CDR3 runs to 13 residues. CDR1 LNHDA and CDR2 SQIVND come from the germline V gene (reference sequence). In DNA, the CDR3 is TGTGCCAGTAGTATAGGGTTGCGAGAGACCCAGTACTTC. This encodes CASSIGLRETQYF.

V gene TRBV7-3 combines with J gene TRBJ2-1; 8 bases match TRBD1. Germline trimming cut 5 bases from V and 1 base from J; bases unmatched to any gene: 13. CDR1 and CDR2 (germline): SGHTA, FQGTGA. The CDR3 is 18 residues long. The CDR3 DNA is TGTGCCAGCAGCCCAACAGGGGGACAACCGGGGTCCTACAATGAGCAGTTCTTC. Translating gives CASSPTGGQPGSYNEQFF.

The genes are TRBV19 and TRBJ1-2; 10 bases agree with TRBD1. In germline, CDR1 is LNHDA, CDR2 SQIVND (reference sequence). V trimming: 0 bases; J trimming: 5 bases; junction bases outside the gene matches: 9. The CDR3 sequence is 17 residues long. This CDR3 is CASSIDHGTGARYGYTF. CDR3 in DNA: TGTGCCAGTAGTATAGATCATGGGACAGGGGCTAGGTATGGCTACACCTTC.

This chain joins TRBV6-4 and TRBJ1-2; possibly TRBD1 for D (5 bases). Looked up from germline, CDR1 is MRHNA and CDR2 is SNTAGT. The CDR3 is made up of 14 amino acids. Trimming removed 5 bases at V and 3 bases at J, with 13 bases between. CDR3 nucleotides: TGTGCCAGCAGTAAGCTAGGAGGGGACTATGGCTACACCTTC. It encodes CASSKLGGDYGYTF.

The V call is TRBV7-2, the J call TRBJ2-7, with D uncertain. CDR1 is SGHTA and CDR2 is FQGNSA in the germline V gene. The germline V and J ends were trimmed by 1 base and 2 bases, with 9 bases remaining between them. CDR3 size: 14 residues. CDR3 sequence reads: CASSLDIFAYEQYF. In DNA form, the CDR3 reads TGTGCCAGCAGCTTAGATATCTTCGCCTACGAGCAGTACTTC.

This chain joins TRBV24-1 and TRBJ2-7, with 10 bases aligning to TRBD1. The CDR3 is made up of 15 amino acids. The trim removed 3 bases at V and 4 bases at J, leaving 5 bases unmatched. Germline V gives CDR1 KGHDR, CDR2 SFDVKD. CDR3 in amino acids: CATSDPGTGVYEQYF. As DNA, the CDR3 is TGTGCCACCAGTGATCCCGGGACAGGGGTGTACGAGCAGTACTTC.

The chain uses TRBV18 and TRBJ1-5; tentatively, D is TRBD1 (5 bases). CDR3 length: 14 residues. Germline V gives CDR1 KGHSH, CDR2 LQKENI. V was trimmed by 2 bases and J by 7 bases, leaving 12 bases between them. The CDR3 spells CASSPGTEGQPQHF. CDR3 DNA sequence: TGTGCCAGCTCACCAGGGACGGAGGGCCAGCCCCAGCATTTT.